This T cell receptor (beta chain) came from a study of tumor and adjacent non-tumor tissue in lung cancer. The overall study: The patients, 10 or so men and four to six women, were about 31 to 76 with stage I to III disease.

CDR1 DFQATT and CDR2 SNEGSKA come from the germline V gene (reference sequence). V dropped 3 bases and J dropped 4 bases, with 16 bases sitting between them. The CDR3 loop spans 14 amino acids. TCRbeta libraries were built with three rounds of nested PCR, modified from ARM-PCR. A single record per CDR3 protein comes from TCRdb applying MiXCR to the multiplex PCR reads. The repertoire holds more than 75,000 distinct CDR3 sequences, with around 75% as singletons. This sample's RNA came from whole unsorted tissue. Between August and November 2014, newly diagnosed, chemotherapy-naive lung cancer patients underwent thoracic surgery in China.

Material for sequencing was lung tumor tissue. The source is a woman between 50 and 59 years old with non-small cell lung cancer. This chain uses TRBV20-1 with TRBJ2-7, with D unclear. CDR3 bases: TGCAGTGCTAGGGAGAGACATGCGTCTTACGAGCAGTACTTC. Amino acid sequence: CSARERHASYEQYF.